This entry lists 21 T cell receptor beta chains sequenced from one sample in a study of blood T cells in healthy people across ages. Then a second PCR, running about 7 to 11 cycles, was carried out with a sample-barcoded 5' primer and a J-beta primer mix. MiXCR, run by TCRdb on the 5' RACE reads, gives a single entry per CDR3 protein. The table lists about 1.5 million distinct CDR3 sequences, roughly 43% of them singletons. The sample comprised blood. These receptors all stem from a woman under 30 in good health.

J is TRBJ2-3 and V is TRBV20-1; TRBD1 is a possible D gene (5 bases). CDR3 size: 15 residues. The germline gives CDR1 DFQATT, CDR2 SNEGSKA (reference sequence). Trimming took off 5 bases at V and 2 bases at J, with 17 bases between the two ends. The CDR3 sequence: CSAVGAPYLTDTQYF. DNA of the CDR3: TGCAGTGCTGTTGGGGCCCCCTACCTCACAGATACGCAGTATTTT.

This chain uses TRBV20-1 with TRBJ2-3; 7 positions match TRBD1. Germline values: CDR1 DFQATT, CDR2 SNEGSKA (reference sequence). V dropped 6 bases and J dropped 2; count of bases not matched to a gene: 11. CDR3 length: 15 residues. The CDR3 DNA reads TGCAGTGCCAGCCCGGGACAGACCTACACAGATACGCAGTATTTT. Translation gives CSASPGQTYTDTQYF.

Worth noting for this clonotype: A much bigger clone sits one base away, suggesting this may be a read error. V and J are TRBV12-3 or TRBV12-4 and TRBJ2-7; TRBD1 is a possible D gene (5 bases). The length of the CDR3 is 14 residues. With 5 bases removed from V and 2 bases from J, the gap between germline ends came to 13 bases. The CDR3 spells CASSGAGSPYEQYF. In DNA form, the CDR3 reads TGTGCCAGCAGTGGAGCAGGGTCCCCCTACGAGCAGTACTTC.

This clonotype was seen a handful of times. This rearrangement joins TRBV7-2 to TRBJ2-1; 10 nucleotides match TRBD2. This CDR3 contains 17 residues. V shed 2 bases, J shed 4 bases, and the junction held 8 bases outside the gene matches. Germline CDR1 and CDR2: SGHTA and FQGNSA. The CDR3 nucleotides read TGTGCCAGCAGCTTAACCCGAGCGGGAGGGAATTACAATGAGCAGTTCTTC. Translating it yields CASSLTRAGGNYNEQFF.

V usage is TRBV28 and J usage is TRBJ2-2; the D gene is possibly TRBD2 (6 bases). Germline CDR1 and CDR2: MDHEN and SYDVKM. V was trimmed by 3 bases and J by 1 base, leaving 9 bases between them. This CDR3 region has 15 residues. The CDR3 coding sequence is TGTGCCAGCAGTTTCCGGGGGAAGAACACCGGGGAGCTGTTTTTT. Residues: CASSFRGKNTGELFF.

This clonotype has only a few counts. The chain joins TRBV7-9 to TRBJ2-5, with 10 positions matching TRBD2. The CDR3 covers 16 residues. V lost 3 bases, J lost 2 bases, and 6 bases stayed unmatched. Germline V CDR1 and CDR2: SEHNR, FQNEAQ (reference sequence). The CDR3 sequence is CASSFSTSGAQETQYF. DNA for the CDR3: TGTGCCAGCAGCTTTTCAACTAGCGGGGCGCAAGAGACCCAGTACTTC. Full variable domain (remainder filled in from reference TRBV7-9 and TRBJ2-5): DTGVSQNPRHKITKRGQNVTFRCDPISEHNRLYWYRQTLGQGPEFLTYFQNEAQLEKSRLLSDRFSAERPKGSFSTLEIQRTEQGDSAMYLCASSFSTSGAQETQYFGPGTRLLVL.

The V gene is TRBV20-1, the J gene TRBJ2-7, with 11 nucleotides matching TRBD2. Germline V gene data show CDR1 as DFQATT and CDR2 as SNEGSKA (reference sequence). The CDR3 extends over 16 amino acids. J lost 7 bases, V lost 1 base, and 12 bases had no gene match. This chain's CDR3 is CSARGIAGGVYNEQYF. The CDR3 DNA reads TGCAGTGCTAGAGGGATAGCGGGAGGGGTATACAATGAGCAGTACTTC.

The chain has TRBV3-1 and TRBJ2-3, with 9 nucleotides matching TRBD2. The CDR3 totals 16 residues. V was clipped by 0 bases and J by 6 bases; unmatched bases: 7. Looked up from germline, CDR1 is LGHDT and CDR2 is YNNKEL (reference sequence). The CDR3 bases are TGTGCCAGCAGCCAAGACCCAGCGGGGGGTTGGGATACGCAGTATTTT. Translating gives CASSQDPAGGWDTQYF.

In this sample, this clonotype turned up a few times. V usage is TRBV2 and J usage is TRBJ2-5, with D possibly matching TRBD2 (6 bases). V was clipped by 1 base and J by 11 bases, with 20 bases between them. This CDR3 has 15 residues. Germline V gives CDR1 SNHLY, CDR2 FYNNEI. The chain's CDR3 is CASSEGLGGTNEQYF. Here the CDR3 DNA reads TGTGCCAGCAGTGAAGGACTAGGTGGGACCAATGAGCAGTACTTC. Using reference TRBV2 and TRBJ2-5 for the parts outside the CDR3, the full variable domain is EPEVTQTPSHQVTQMGQEVILRCVPISNHLYFYWYRQILGQKVEFLVSFYNNEISEKSEIFDDQFSVERPDGSNFTLKIRSTKLEDSAMYFCASSEGLGGTNEQYFGPGTRLLVL.

The CDR3 protein is CASSQALAGASTDTQYF. In DNA, the CDR3 is TGTGCCAGCAGCCAAGCCCTAGCGGGGGCTAGCACAGATACGCAGTATTTT. This chain connects TRBV4-2 to TRBJ2-3, with TRBD2 matching 10 bases. V lost 1 base, J lost 0 bases, and 4 bases stayed unmatched. CDR1 is LGHNA, CDR2 YNFKEQ, per germline. This CDR3 is built from 17 residues.

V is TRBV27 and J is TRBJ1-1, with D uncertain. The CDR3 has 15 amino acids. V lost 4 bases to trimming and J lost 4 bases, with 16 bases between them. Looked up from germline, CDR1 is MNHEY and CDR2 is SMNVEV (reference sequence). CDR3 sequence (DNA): TGTGCCAGCAGTTCAACGGCGGGTCTGGGCACTGAAGCTTTCTTT. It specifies CASSSTAGLGTEAFF.

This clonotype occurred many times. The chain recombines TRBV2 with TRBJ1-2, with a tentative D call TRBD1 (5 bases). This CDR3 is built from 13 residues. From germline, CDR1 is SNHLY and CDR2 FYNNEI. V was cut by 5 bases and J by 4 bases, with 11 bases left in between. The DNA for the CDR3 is TGTGCCAGCAGTTCCGGAAGGGGCTATGGCTACACCTTC. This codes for CASSSGRGYGYTF.

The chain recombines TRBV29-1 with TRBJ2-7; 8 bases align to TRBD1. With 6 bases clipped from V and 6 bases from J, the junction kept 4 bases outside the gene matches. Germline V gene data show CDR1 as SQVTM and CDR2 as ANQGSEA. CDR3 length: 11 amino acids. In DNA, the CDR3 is TGCAGCGTAGGACAGGGTTTCGAGCAGTACTTC. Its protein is CSVGQGFEQYF.

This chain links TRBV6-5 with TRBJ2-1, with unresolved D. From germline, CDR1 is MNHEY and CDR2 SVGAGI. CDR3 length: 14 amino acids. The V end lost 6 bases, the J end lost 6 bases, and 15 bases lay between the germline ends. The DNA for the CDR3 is TGTGCCAGCAGGTTACAGTATCACCTCAATGAGCAGTTCTTC. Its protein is CASRLQYHLNEQFF.

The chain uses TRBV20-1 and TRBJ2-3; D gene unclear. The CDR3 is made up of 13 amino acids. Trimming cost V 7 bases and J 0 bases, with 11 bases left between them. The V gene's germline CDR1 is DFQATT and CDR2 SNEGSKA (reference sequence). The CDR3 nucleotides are TGCAGTGGGAAGGATTCTAGCACAGATACGCAGTATTTT. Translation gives CSGKDSSTDTQYF.

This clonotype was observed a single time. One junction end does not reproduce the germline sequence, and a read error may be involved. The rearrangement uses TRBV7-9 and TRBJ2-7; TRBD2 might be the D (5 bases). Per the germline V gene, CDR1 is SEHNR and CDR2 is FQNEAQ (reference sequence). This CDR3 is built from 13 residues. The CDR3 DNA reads TGTGCCCGCAGCCCCGGACTGACCTACGAGCAGTACTTC. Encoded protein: CARSPGLTYEQYF.

The CDR3 region has the DNA TGTGCCAGCAGTCTCACCTCCGGGACTAAGATCTCAGATACGCAGTATTTT. It is translated as CASSLTSGTKISDTQYF. This chain uses TRBV12-3 or TRBV12-4 with TRBJ2-3, with 7 bases lining up with TRBD2. J lost 4 bases, V lost 5 bases, and 15 bases had no gene match. The CDR3 consists of 17 residues.

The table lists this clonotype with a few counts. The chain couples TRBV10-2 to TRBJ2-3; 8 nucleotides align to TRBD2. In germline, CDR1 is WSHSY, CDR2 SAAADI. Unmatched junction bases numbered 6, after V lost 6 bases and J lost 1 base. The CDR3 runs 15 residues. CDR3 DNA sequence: TGCGCCAGCAGGAAAGCGGGAGTTGGCACAGATACGCAGTATTTT. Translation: CASRKAGVGTDTQYF.

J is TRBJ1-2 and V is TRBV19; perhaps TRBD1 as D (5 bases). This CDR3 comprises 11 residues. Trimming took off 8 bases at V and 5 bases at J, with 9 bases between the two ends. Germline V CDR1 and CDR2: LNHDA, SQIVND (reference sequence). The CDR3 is CASRHRYGYTF. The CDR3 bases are TGTGCCAGTCGTCACAGGTATGGCTACACCTTC.

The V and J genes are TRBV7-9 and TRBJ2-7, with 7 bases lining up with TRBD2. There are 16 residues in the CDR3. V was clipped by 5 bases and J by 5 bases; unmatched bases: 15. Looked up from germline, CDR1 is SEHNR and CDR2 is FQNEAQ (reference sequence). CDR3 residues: CASSPTLGGSTDEQYF. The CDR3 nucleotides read TGTGCCAGCAGCCCCACCCTCGGCGGGAGTACCGACGAGCAGTACTTC.

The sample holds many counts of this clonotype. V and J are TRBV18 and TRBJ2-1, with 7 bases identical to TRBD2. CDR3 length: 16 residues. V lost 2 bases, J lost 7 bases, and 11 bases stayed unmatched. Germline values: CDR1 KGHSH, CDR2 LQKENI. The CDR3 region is CASSPIRSGGENEQFF. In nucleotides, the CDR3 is TGTGCCAGCTCACCAATCAGGTCGGGAGGAGAGAATGAGCAGTTCTTC. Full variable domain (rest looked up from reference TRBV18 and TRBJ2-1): NAGVMQNPRHLVRRRGQEARLRCSPMKGHSHVYWYRQLPEEGLKFMVYLQKENIIDESGMPKERFSAEFPKEGPSILRIQQVVRGDSAAYFCASSPIRSGGENEQFFGPGTRLTVL.